This T cell receptor (beta chain) was documented in a study of beta chain features in type 1 diabetes. General study results and limits: There was a moderate but significant shortening of TCRB CDR3s in all four CD4+ subsets of Type 1 diabetes patients. Patients showed naive, central memory and Treg TCRB repertoires that appeared more similar than those of healthy donors.

The sequenced template was cDNA made from the entire isolated RNA. Clones were sequenced by immunoSEQ multiplex PCR, and TCRdb holds only the in-frame ones, with some missing. Of roughly 300,000 clones in the sample, approximately 15% were seen once. This CDR3 has 13 residues. Germline loops: CDR1 SEHNR, CDR2 FQNEAQ (reference sequence). V lost 3 bases, J lost 5 bases, and 2 bases stayed unmatched. This clone has just a few counts. Its antigen remains unknown. The receptor comes from a man under 40 with type 1 diabetes. J is TRBJ2-7 and V is TRBV7-9, with TRBD1 matching over 9 bases. Sequencing was done on a sample of naive CD4+ T cells from blood. The CDR3 loop is CASSFRTGDEQYF. Written as DNA, the CDR3 is TGTGCCAGCAGCTTTCGGACAGGGGACGAGCAGTACTTC. Full variable domain (rest looked up from reference TRBV7-9 and TRBJ2-7): DTGVSQNPRHKITKRGQNVTFRCDPISEHNRLYWYRQTLGQGPEFLTYFQNEAQLEKSRLLSDRFSAERPKGSFSTLEIQRTEQGDSAMYLCASSFRTGDEQYFGPGTRLTVT.